These 9 T cell receptor beta chains were all obtained from the same sample, sequenced in a study of T cell repertoires in cytomegalovirus infection. A single record per CDR3 protein comes from TCRdb applying MiXCR to the reads. The top ten clones hold 26% of a sample with around 55,000 distinct CDR3 sequences, 15% to 25% of them seen once. Their antigen targets remain unknown. This specimen was CD8+ T cells from cultured PBMCs, taken from culture after CMV antigen stimulation. These receptors were taken from a human donor in good health (CMV status not recorded). Some clones in this sample may be carry-over from other donors' samples.

There are a few counts of this clonotype. The chain is built from TRBV14 and TRBJ2-3; possibly TRBD1 or TRBD2 for D (6 bases each). The CDR3 is 19 amino acids. Germline V gene data show CDR1 as SGHDN and CDR2 as FVKESK. V lost 1 base to trimming and J lost 0 bases, with 20 bases between them. CDR3 coding DNA: TGTGCCAGCAGCCAAGGAGACCCCTTTAAGGGGGGAAGCACAGATACGCAGTATTTT. Its protein is CASSQGDPFKGGSTDTQYF.

The V gene is TRBV6-5, the J gene TRBJ2-7, with 7 bases that match TRBD1. The CDR3 spans 16 residues. The ends lost 5 bases at V and 6 bases at J; junction bases unmatched: 16. Germline CDR1 is MNHEY and CDR2 is SVGAGI. CDR3 in amino acids: CASSRSLTGSLGEQYF. The CDR3 DNA is TGTGCCAGCAGTCGCTCCCTGACAGGGTCCCTAGGCGAGCAGTACTTC.

This chain uses TRBV30 with TRBJ1-1; no definite D call. This CDR3 region has 11 residues. Germline CDR1 reads GTSNPN; CDR2 reads SVGIG (reference sequence). V was pared by 7 bases and J by 0 bases, with 6 bases between. CDR3 sequence reads: CAFWVNTEAFF. As DNA, the CDR3 is TGTGCCTTTTGGGTGAACACTGAAGCTTTCTTT.

The chain combines TRBV24-1 with TRBJ1-1; TRBD1 matches at 7 bases. Trimming cost V 4 bases and J 7 bases; bases outside gene matches: 5. The CDR3 is 13 amino acids. Germline CDR1 is KGHDR and CDR2 is SFDVKD. CDR3 region: CATSERGRREAFF. The CDR3 coding sequence is TGTGCCACCAGTGAGAGGGGGCGTCGTGAAGCTTTCTTT.

The chain couples TRBV27 to TRBJ1-4, with TRBD1 as a possible D gene (5 bases). Germline CDR1 is MNHEY and CDR2 is SMNVEV (reference sequence). The CDR3 is 17 amino acids. Trimming removed 0 bases from V and 6 bases from J, with 17 bases in between. The CDR3 sequence is CASSLSVSGVKDEKLFF. The CDR3 DNA follows: TGTGCCAGCAGTTTATCAGTTTCGGGGGTTAAGGATGAAAAACTGTTTTTT.

V and J are TRBV4-1 and TRBJ2-5; possibly TRBD1 for D (6 bases). From germline, CDR1 is MGHRA and CDR2 YSYEKL. V was pared by 1 base and J by 7 bases, with 10 bases between. The CDR3 covers 13 residues. CDR3 nucleotides: TGCGCCAGCAGCCAAGGACAGGTCGGGACCCAGTACTTC. Amino acids: CASSQGQVGTQYF.

This clonotype has just a few counts. The chain employs TRBV7-9 and TRBJ1-2; TRBD1 matches 12 bases. The germline V gene has CDR1 SEHNR and CDR2 FQNEAQ (reference sequence). This CDR3 is 18 amino acids long. The trim removed 1 base at V and 0 bases at J, leaving 6 bases unmatched. This chain's CDR3 is CASSLVGTGGIANYGYTF. DNA of the CDR3: TGTGCCAGCAGCTTAGTTGGGACAGGGGGCATTGCTAACTATGGCTACACCTTC.

The chain recombines TRBV12-3 or TRBV12-4 with TRBJ2-6; D is uncertain. With 6 bases removed from V and 3 bases from J, the gap between germline ends came to 12 bases. This CDR3 has 15 residues. DNA for the CDR3: TGTGCCAGCAGCCCTCTCTTACTTGGGGCCAACGTCCTGACTTTC. This translates into CASSPLLLGANVLTF.

This clonotype showed up many times. The chain couples TRBV4-1 to TRBJ1-6; D is unresolved. From germline, CDR1 is MGHRA and CDR2 YSYEKL. The ends were cut back, 4 bases at V and 10 bases at J, with 14 bases in the middle. The CDR3 has 14 residues. Here the CDR3 DNA reads TGCGCCAGCAGCCTGAGAGAAGGGAGCTCACCCCTCCACTTT. It codes for CASSLREGSSPLHF.